Sequencing of this T cell receptor beta chain was carried out in a study of blood T cell repertoires in COVID-19. V lost 6 bases to trimming and J lost 2 bases; unmatched junction nucleotides: 7. The V gene's germline CDR1 is MDHEN and CDR2 SYDVKM. CDR3 length: 16 residues. The assay was immunoSEQ multiplex PCR, and TCRdb's table has in-frame clones only and misses some. The profile shows about 280,000 clones, roughly four fifths of them singletons. The sample comprised PBMCs or T cells enriched from blood (not recorded which). The receptor was derived from a man aged 40-49 years who had been exposed to COVID-19. This rearrangement joins TRBV28 to TRBJ1-4; 9 positions match TRBD1. In nucleotides, the CDR3 is TGTGCCAGCAGGAAACCACAGGGGGCGACTAATGAAAAACTGTTTTTT. Translating it yields CASRKPQGATNEKLFF.